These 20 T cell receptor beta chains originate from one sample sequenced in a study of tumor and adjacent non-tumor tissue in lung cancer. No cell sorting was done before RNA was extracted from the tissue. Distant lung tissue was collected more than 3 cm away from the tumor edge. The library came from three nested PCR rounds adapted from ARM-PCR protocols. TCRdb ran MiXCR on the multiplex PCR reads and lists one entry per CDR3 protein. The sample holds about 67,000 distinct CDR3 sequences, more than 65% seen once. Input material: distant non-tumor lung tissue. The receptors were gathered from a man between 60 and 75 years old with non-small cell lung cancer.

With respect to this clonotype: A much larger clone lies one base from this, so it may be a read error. The CDR3: CSASSGRAGQSQHF. The CDR3 DNA reads TGCAGTGCTAGTTCGGGGAGGGCTGGTCAGTCCCAGCATTTT. The gene calls are TRBV20-1 and TRBJ1-5; D unresolved. CDR3 length: 14 residues. CDR1 is DFQATT, CDR2 SNEGSKA, per germline (reference sequence).

The DNA of the CDR3 is TGTGCCACCAGTGAAAGCGTGAGGGGGCAGTTCTTC. Amino acids: CATSESVRGQFF. This chain links TRBV24-1 with TRBJ2-1; possibly TRBD1 or TRBD2 for D (5 bases each). There are 12 residues in the CDR3. Germline CDR1 reads KGHDR; CDR2 reads SFDVKD. Trimming took 4 bases from V and 12 from J, leaving 12 bases between them.

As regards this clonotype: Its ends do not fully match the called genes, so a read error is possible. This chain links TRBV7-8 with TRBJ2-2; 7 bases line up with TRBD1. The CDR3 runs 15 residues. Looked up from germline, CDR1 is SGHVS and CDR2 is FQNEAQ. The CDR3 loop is CVNSLDRVDTEELFF. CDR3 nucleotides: TGTGTCAACAGCTTAGACAGGGTCGACACCGAGGAGCTGTTTTTT.

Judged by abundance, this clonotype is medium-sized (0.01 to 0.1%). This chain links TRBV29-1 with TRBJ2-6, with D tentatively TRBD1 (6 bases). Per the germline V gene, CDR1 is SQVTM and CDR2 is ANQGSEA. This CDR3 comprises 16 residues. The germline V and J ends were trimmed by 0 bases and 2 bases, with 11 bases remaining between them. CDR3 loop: CSVEDRAGAGANVLTF. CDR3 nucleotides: TGCAGCGTTGAAGATCGCGCAGGGGCTGGGGCCAACGTCCTGACTTTC.

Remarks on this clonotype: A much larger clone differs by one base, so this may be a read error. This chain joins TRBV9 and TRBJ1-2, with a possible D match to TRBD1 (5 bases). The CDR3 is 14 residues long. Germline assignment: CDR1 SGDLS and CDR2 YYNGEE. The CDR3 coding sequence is TGTGCCAGCAACGTAGATTGGGGGATGAGAGGCTACACCTTC. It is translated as CASNVDWGMRGYTF.

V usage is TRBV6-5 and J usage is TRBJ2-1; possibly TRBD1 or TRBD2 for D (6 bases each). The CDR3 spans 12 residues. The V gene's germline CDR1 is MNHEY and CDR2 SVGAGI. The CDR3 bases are TGTGTCAGTAAACAGGGACTCAATGAGCAGTTCTTC. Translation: CVSKQGLNEQFF.

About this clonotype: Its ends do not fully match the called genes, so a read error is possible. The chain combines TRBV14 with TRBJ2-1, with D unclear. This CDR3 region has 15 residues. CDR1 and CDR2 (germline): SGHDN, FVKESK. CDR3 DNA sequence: TGTACCAGGAGCCAATTCAGAACTTCTCTCAACGAGCAGTTCTTC. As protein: CTRSQFRTSLNEQFF.

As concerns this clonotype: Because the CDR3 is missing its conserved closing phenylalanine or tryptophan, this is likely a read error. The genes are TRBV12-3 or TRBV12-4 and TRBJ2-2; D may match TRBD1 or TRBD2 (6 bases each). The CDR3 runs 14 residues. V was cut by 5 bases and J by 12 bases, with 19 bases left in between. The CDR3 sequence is CASSLAGEAGKLFY. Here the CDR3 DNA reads TGTGCCAGCAGTCTTGCAGGGGAGGCAGGGAAGCTGTTTTAT.

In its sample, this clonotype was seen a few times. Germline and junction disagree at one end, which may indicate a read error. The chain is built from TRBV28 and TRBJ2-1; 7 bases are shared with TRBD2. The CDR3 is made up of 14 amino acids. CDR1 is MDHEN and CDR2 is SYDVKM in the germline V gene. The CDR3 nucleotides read TGTGCCTGCAGTCCTAGCGGTGTCTATAATGAGCAGTTCTTC. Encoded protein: CACSPSGVYNEQFF. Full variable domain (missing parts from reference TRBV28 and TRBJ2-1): DVKVTQSSRYLVKRTGEKVFLECVQDMDHENMFWYRQDPGLGLRLIYFSYDVKMKEKGDIPEGYSVSREKKERFSLILESASTNQTSMYLCACSPSGVYNEQFFGPGTRLTVL.

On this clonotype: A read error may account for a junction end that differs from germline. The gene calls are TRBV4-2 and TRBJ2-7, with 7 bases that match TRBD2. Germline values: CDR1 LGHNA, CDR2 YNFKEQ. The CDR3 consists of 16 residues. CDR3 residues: CASSQEGAGASYEQNF. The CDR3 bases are TGTGCCAGCAGTCAAGAAGGGGCGGGAGCGTCCTATGAGCAGAACTTC.

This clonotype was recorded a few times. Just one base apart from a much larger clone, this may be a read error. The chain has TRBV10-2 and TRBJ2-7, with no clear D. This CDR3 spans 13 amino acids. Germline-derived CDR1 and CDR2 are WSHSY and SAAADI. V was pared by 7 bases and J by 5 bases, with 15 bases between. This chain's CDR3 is CASKLAAYDEQYF. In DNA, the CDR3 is TGCGCCAGCAAGTTAGCAGCGTATGACGAGCAGTACTTC.

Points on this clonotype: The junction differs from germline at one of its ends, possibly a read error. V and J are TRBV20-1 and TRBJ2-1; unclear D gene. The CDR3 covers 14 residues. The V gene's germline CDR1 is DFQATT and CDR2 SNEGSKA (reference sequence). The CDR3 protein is CSAGDQQTSYEQFF. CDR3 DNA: TGCAGTGCTGGAGATCAACAGACCAGCTATGAGCAGTTCTTC.

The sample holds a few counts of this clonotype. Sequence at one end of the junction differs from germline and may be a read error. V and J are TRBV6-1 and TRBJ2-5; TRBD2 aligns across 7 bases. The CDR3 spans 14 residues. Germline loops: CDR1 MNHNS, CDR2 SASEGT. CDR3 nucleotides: TGTGCCGGCAGCTTCAGGGAGGGGCAAGAGACTCAGTACTTC. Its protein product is CAGSFREGQETQYF.

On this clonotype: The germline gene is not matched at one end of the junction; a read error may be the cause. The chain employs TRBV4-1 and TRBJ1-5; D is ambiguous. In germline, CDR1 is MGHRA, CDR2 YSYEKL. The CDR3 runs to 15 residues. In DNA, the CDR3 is TGCGCCAGCAGCCAAGTATCTTGCGGCGATCAGTCCCAGCATTTT. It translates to CASSQVSCGDQSQHF.

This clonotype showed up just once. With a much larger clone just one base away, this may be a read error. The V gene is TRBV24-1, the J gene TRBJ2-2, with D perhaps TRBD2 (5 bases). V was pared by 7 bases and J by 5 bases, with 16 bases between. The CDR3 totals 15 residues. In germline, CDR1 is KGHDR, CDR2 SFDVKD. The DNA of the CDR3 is TGTGCCACCAGCCGACGGACTCCTAAGACCGGGGAGCTGTTTTTT. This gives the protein CATSRRTPKTGELFF.

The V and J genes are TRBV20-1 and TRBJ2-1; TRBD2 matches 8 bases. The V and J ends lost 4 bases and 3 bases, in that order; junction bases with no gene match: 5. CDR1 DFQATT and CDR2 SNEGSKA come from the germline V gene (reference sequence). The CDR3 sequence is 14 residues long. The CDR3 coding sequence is TGCAGTGCTACATTAGCGGGACTCTACAATGAGCAGTTCTTC. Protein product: CSATLAGLYNEQFF.

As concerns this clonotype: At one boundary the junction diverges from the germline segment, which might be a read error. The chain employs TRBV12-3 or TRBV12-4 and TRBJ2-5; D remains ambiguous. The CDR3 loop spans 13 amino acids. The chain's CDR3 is CASSGDYQETQHF. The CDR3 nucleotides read TGTGCCAGCAGTGGAGATTACCAAGAGACTCAGCACTTC.

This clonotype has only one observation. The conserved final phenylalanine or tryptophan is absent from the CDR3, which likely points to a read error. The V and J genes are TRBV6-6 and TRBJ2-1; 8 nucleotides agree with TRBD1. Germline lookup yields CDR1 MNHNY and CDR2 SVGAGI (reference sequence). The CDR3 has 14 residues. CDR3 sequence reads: CASRGQGAYNEQFS. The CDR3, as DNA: TGTGCCAGCAGAGGACAGGGAGCCTACAATGAACAGTTCTCC.

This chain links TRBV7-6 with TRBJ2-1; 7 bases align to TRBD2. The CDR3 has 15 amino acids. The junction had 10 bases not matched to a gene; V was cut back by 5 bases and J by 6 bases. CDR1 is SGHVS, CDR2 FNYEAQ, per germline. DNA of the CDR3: TGTGCCAGCAGCGGGGGGGGATCTCTGTTCAATGAGCAGTTCTTC. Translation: CASSGGGSLFNEQFF. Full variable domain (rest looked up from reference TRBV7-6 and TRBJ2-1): GAGVSQSPRYKVTKRGQDVALRCDPISGHVSLYWYRQALGQGPEFLTYFNYEAQQDKSGLPNDRFSAERPEGSISTLTIQRTEQRDSAMYRCASSGGGSLFNEQFFGPGTRLTVL.

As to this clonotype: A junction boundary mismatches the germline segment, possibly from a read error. This CDR3 reads CACSQSGSAYKQYF. DNA of the CDR3: TGTGCCTGCAGCCAAAGCGGATCAGCCTACAAGCAGTACTTC. V gene TRBV28 combines with J gene TRBJ2-7, with D maybe TRBD2 (5 bases). This CDR3 has 14 amino acids. The V gene's germline CDR1 is MDHEN and CDR2 SYDVKM.